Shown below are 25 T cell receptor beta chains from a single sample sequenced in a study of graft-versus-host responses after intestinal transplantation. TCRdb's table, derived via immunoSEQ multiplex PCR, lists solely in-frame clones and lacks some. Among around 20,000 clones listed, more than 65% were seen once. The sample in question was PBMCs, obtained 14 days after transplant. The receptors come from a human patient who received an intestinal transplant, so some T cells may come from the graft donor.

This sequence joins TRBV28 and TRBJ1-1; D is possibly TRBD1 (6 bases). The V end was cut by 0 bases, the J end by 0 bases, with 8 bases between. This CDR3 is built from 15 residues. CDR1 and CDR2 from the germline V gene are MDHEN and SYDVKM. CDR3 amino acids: CASSLWAGVNTEAFF. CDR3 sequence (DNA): TGTGCCAGCAGTTTATGGGCAGGGGTGAACACTGAAGCTTTCTTT.

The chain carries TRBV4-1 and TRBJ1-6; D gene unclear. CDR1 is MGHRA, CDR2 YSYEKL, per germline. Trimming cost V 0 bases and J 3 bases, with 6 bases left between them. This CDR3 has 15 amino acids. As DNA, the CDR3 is TGCGCCAGCAGCCAAGAAACAGACTATAATTCACCCCTCCACTTT. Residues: CASSQETDYNSPLHF.

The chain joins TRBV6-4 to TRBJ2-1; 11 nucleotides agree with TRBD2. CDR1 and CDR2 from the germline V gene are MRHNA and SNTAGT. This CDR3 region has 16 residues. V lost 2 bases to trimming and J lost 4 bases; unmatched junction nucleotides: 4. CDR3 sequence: CASSDLSGGVYNEQFF. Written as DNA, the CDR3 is TGTGCCAGCAGTGACCTTAGCGGGGGGGTTTACAATGAGCAGTTCTTC.

Here the CDR3 DNA reads TGTGCCAGCAGCACGACCGAAAAACTGTTTTTT. Amino acids: CASSTTEKLFF. This chain connects TRBV7-9 to TRBJ1-4; D is undetermined. V lost 5 bases and J 8 bases, leaving 6 bases between the germline ends. There are 11 residues in the CDR3. Looked up from germline, CDR1 is SEHNR and CDR2 is FQNEAQ (reference sequence).

The CDR3 DNA follows: TGTGCCAGCAGTATTTCCCGACTAGCGGAAAACAATGAGCAGTTCTTC. It yields the protein CASSISRLAENNEQFF. The chain employs TRBV28 and TRBJ2-1; TRBD2 matches 9 bases. Trimming at V came to 5 bases and at J to 5 bases, leaving 10 bases not matched to a gene. The CDR3 loop spans 16 amino acids. Germline V gene data show CDR1 as MDHEN and CDR2 as SYDVKM.

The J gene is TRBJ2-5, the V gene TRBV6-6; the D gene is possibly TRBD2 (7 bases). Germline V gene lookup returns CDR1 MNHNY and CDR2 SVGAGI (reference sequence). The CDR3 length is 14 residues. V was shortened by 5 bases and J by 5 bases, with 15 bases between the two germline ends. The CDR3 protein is CASSPTRGAETQYF. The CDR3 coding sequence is TGTGCCAGCAGTCCAACCCGGGGGGCGGAGACCCAGTACTTC.

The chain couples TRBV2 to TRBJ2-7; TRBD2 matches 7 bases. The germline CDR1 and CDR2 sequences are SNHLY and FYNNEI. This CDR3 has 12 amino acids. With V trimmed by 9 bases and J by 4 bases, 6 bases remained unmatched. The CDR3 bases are TGTGCCAGTCTAAGGGGAGGGTACGAGCAGTACTTC. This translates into CASLRGGYEQYF. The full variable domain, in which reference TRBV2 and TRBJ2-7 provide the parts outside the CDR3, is EPEVTQTPSHQVTQMGQEVILRCVPISNHLYFYWYRQILGQKVEFLVSFYNNEISEKSEIFDDQFSVERPDGSNFTLKIRSTKLEDSAMYFCASLRGGYEQYFGPGTRLTVT.

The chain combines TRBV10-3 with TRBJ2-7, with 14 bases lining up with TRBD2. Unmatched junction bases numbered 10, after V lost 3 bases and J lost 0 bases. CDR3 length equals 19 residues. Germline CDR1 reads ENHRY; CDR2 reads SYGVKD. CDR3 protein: CAISEDGTSGSLISYEQYF. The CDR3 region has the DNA TGTGCCATCAGTGAAGACGGGACTAGCGGGAGCCTCATCTCCTACGAGCAGTACTTC.

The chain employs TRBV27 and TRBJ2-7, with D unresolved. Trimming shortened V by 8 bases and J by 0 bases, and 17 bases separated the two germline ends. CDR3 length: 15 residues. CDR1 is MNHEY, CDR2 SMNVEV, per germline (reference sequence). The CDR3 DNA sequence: TGTGCCAGCCAGGCAGCAGGATCCTTCTCCTACGAGCAGTACTTC. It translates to CASQAAGSFSYEQYF.

CDR3 protein: CASSYTGEVGELFF. CDR3 DNA sequence: TGTGCCAGCAGTTACACAGGGGAGGTCGGGGAGCTGTTTTTT. The gene calls are TRBV25-1 and TRBJ2-2; tentatively, D is TRBD1 (7 bases). The CDR3 covers 14 residues. V shed 5 bases and J shed 7 bases, with 14 bases lying between them. Germline CDR1 reads MGHDK; CDR2 reads SYGVNS.

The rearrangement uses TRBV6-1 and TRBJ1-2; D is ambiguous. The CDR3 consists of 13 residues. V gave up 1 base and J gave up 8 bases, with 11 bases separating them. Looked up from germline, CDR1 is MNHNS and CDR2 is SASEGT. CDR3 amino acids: CASSEGSLLGYTF. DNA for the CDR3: TGTGCCAGCAGTGAAGGCAGTTTATTAGGCTACACCTTC.

The CDR3 DNA reads as TGTGCCAGCTCACCCACACCCCATCCTAGCGGGAGCCAAGAGACCCAGTACTTC. This gives the protein CASSPTPHPSGSQETQYF. The rearrangement joins TRBV18 to TRBJ2-5; 10 bases are a match to TRBD2. V shed 3 bases and J 1 base; nucleotides not matched to a gene: 11. Germline values: CDR1 KGHSH, CDR2 LQKENI. CDR3 length: 18 residues. The whole variable domain, remainder taken from reference TRBV18 and TRBJ2-5, is NAGVMQNPRHLVRRRGQEARLRCSPMKGHSHVYWYRQLPEEGLKFMVYLQKENIIDESGMPKERFSAEFPKEGPSILRIQQVVRGDSAAYFCASSPTPHPSGSQETQYFGPGTRLLVL.

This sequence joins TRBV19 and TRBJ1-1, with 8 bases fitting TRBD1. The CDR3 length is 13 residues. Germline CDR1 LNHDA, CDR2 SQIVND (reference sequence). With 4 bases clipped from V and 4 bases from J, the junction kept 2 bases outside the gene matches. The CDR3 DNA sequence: TGTGCCAGTAGTAAGGACAGGGTCACTGAAGCTTTCTTT. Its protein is CASSKDRVTEAFF.

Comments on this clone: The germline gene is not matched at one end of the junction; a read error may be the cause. CDR3 sequence reads: CARSRRGVAGGPRDEQYF. CDR3 in DNA: TGCGCCCGCAGCAGACGCGGGGTAGCGGGGGGGCCTAGGGACGAGCAGTACTTC. The V call is TRBV5-1, the J call TRBJ2-7; 11 bases map to TRBD2. The CDR3 loop spans 18 amino acids. The germline V gene encodes CDR1 SGHRS and CDR2 YFSETQ.

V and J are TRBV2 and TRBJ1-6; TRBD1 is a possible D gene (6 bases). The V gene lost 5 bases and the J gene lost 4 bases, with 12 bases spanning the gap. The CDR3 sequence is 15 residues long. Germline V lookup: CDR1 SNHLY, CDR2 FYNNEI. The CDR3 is CASSSQGAYNSPLHF. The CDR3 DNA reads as TGTGCCAGCAGTTCACAGGGCGCATATAATTCACCCCTCCACTTT.

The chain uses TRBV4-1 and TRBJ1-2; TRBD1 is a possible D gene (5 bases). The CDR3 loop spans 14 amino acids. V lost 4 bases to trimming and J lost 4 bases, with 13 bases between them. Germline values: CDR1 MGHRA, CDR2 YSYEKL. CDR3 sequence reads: CASSRGSKSYGYTF. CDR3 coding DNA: TGCGCCAGCAGCCGGGGCAGCAAATCCTATGGCTACACCTTC.

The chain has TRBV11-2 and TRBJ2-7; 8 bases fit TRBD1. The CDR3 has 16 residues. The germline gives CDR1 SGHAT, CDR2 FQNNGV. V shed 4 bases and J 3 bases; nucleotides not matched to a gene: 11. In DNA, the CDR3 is TGTGCCAGCAGCTCACACACACAGGGGGTATTCTACGAGCAGTACTTC. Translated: CASSSHTQGVFYEQYF.

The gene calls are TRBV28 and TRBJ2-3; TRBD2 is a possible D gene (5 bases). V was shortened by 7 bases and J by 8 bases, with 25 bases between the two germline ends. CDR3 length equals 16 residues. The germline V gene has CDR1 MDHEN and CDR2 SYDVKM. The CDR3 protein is CASTPSKRVFKTTQYF. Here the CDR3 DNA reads TGTGCCAGCACCCCCAGTAAGAGGGTGTTCAAGACTACGCAGTATTTT.

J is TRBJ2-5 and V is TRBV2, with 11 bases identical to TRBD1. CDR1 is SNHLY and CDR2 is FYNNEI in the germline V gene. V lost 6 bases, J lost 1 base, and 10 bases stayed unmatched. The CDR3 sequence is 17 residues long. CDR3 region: CASSRDRGSMVQETQYF. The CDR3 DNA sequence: TGTGCCAGCAGCCGGGACAGGGGGTCGATGGTCCAAGAGACCCAGTACTTC.

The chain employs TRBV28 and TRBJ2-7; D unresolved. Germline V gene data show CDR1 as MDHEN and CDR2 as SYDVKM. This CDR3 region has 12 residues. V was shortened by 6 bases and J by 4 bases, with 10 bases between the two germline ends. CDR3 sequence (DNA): TGTGCCAGCAGCCCAAACAGATACGAGCAGTACTTC. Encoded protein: CASSPNRYEQYF.

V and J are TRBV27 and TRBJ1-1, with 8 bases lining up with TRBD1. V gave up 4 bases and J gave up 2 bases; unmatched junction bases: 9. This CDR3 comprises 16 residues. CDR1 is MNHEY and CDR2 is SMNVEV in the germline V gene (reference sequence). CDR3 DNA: TGTGCCAGCAGTTCAATTGGGACAGGCGTTAACACTGAAGCTTTCTTT. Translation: CASSSIGTGVNTEAFF.

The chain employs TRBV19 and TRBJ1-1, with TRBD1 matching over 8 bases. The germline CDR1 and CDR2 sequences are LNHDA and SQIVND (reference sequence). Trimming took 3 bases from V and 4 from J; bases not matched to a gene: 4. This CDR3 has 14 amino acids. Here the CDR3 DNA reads TGTGCCAGTAGTATCCGGACAGGGCTCACTGAAGCTTTCTTT. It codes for CASSIRTGLTEAFF.

CDR3 sequence: CAISDRAGGAGANVLTF. The CDR3 bases are TGTGCCATCAGTGATAGGGCCGGAGGCGCTGGGGCCAACGTCCTGACTTTC. The J gene is TRBJ2-6, the V gene TRBV10-3; a possible D gene is TRBD2 (5 bases). The CDR3 length is 17 residues. The V and J ends lost 3 bases and 2 bases respectively, with 14 bases between them. Germline V gene lookup returns CDR1 ENHRY and CDR2 SYGVKD.

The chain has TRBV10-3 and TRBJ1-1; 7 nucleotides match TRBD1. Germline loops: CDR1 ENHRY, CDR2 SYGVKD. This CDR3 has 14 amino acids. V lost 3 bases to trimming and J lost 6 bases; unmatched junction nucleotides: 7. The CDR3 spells CAISDRQGWAEAFF. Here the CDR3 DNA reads TGTGCCATCAGTGACAGACAGGGTTGGGCTGAAGCTTTCTTT.

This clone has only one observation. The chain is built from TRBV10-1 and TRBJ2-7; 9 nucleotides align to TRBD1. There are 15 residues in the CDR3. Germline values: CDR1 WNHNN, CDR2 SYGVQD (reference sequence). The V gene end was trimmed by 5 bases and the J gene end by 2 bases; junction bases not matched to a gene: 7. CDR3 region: CASSLPRDRAYEQYF. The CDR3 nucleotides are TGCGCCAGCAGTCTTCCCCGGGACAGGGCCTACGAGCAGTACTTC.